This T cell receptor beta chain was sequenced during a study of identical twins. Regarding the study as a whole: Zero-insertion analyses were open to partial confounding by invariant MAIT and iNKT cells.

A word on this clonotype: Its matching antigen is unknown.

TCRdb fed the 5' RACE reads into MiXCR, producing one record per CDR3 protein. The profile covers under 500,000 distinct CDR3 sequences, with roughly an eighth appearing a single time and approximately 1% taken by the ten largest. The donors were all healthy and Caucasian. These data were likewise used in another study, on yellow fever vaccine responses in identical twins.

The clonotype originates from a woman under 30 in good health. Input material: CD4+ T cells sorted from blood.

The DNA for the CDR3 is TGTGCCAGCAGCTTAAAAGGGCAGGGGAAGGCCGGGGAGCTGTTTTTT. This sequence encodes CASSLKGQGKAGELFF. V gene TRBV7-3 combines with J gene TRBJ2-2, with a tentative D call TRBD1 (6 bases). V dropped 1 base and J dropped 6 bases, with 15 bases sitting between them. Germline V lookup: CDR1 SGHTA, CDR2 FQGTGA. The CDR3 is 16 residues long.